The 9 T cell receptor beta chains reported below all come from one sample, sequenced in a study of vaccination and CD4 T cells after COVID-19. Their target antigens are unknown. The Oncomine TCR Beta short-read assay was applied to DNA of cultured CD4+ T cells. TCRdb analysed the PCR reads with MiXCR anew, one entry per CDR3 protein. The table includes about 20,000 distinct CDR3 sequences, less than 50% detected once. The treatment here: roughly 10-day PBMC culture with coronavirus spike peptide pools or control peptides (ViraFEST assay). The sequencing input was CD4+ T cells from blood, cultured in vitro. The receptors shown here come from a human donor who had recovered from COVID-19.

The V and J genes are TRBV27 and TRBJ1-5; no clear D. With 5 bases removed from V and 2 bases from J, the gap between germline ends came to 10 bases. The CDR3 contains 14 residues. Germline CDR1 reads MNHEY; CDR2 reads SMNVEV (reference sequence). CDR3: CASSIRWGNQPQHF. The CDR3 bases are TGTGCCAGCAGTATCCGATGGGGCAATCAGCCCCAGCATTTT.

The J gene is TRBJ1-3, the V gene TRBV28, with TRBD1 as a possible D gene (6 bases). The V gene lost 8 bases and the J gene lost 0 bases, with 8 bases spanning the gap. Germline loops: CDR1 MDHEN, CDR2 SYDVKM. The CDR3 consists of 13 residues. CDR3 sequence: CASPDSSGNTIYF. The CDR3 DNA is TGTGCCAGCCCGGACAGCTCTGGAAACACCATATATTTT.

In nucleotides, the CDR3 is TGTGCCAGCGGGAAGGGGACCTTGAACACCGGGGAGCTGTTTTTT. Its translation is CASGKGTLNTGELFF. The rearrangement links TRBV6-1 to TRBJ2-2; D is perhaps TRBD1 or TRBD2 (5 bases each). This CDR3 has 15 residues. Germline CDR1 and CDR2: MNHNS and SASEGT. The V end lost 8 bases, the J end lost 1 base, and 14 bases lay between the germline ends.

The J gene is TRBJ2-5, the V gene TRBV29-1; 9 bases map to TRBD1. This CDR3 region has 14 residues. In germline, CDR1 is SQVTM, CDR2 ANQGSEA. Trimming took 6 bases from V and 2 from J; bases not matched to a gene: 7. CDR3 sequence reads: CSVHRDRVQETQYF. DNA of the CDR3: TGCAGCGTACACCGGGACAGGGTACAAGAGACCCAGTACTTC.

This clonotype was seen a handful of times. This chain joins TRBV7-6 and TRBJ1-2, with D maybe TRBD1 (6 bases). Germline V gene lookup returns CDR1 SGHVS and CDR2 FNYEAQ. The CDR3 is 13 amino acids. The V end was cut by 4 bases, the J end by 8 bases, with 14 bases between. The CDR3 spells CASSSQGSGGYTF. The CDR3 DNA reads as TGTGCCAGCAGCTCGCAGGGGTCCGGGGGCTACACCTTC.

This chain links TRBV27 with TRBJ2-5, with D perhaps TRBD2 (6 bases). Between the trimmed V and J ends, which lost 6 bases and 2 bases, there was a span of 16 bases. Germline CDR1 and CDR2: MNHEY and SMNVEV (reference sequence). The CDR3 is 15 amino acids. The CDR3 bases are TGTGCCAGCAGCCCCGGGACTCACCCACAAGAGACCCAGTACTTC. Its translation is CASSPGTHPQETQYF.

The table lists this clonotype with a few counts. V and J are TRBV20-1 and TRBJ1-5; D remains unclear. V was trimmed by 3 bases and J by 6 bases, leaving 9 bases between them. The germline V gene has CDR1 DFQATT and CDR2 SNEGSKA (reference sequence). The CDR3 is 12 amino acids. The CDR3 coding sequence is TGCAGTGCTAGGGGTTGGGGTCAGCCCCAGCATTTT. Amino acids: CSARGWGQPQHF.

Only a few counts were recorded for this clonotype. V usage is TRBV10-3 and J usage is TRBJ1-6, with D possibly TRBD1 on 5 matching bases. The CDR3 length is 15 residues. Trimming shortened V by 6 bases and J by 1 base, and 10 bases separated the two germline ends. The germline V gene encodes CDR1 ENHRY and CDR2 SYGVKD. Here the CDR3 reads CAIREGVSYNSPLHF. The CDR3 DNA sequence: TGTGCCATCAGGGAAGGGGTGTCCTATAATTCACCCCTCCACTTT.

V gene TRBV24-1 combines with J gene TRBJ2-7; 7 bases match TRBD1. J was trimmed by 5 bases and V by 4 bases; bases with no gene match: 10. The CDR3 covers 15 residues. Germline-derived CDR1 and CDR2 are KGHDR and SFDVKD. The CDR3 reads CATSDPGTESNEQYF. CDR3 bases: TGTGCCACCAGTGACCCCGGGACAGAGTCTAACGAGCAGTACTTC.